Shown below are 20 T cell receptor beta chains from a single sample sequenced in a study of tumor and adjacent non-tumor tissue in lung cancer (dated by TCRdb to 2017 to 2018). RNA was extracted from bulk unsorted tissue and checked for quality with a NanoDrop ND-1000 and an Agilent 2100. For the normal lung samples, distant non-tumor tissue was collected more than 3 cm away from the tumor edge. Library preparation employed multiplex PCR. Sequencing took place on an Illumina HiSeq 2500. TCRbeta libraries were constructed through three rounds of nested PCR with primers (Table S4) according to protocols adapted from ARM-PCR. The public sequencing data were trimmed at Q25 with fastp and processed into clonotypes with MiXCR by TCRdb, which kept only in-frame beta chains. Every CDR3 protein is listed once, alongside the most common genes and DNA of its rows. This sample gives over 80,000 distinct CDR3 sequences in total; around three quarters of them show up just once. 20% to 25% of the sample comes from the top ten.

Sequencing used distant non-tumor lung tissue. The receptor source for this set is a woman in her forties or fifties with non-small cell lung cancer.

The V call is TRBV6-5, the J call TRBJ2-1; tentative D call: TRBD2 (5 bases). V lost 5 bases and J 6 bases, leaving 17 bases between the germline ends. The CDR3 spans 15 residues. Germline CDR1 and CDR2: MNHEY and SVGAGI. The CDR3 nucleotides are TGTGCCAGCAGTATTTCAGGAGACTACTTCAATGAGCAGTTCTTC. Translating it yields CASSISGDYFNEQFF.

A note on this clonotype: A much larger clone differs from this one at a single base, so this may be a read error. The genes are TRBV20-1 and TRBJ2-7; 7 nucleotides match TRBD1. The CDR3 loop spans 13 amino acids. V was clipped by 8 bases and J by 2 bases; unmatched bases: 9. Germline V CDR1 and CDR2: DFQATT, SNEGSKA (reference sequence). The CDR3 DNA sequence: TGCAGTCATCCGGTACAGGGGACCTACGAGCAGTACTTC. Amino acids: CSHPVQGTYEQYF.

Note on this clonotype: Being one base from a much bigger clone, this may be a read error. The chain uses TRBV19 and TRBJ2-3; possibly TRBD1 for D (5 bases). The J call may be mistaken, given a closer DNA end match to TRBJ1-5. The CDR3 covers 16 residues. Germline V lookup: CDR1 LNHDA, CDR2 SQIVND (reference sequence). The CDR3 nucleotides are TGTGCCAGTAGTGCCTCCGGGACTCCGAATGAAGATACGCAGCATTTT. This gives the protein CASSASGTPNEDTQHF.

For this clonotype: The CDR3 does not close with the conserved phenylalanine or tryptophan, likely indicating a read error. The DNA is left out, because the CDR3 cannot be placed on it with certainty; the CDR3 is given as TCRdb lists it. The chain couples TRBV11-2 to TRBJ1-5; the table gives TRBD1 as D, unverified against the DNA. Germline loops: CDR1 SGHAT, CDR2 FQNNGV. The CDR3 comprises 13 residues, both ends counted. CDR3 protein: CASSSENGGAQDI.

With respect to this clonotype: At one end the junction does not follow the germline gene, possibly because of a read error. CDR3: CASSLYRTGIYERYF. CDR3 in DNA: TGTGCCAGCAGCCTATACCGGACAGGGATCTACGAGCGGTACTTC. The chain uses TRBV4-2 and TRBJ2-7; the match to TRBD1 covers 8 bases. The CDR3 sequence is 15 residues long. Germline CDR1 is LGHNA and CDR2 is YNFKEQ.

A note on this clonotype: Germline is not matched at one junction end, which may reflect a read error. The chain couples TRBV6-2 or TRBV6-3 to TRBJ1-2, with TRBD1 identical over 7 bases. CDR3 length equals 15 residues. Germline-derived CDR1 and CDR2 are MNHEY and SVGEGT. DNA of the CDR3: TGTGCAAGCAGTAACCTAGGGGGCGAGTCCAATGGCTACACCTTC. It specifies CASSNLGGESNGYTF.

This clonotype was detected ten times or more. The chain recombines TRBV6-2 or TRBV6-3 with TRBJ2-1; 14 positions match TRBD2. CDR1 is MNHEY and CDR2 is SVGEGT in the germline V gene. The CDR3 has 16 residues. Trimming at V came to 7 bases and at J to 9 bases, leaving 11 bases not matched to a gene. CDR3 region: CASTPWGTSGRSEQFF. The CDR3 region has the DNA TGTGCCAGCACCCCGTGGGGGACTAGCGGGAGAAGTGAGCAGTTCTTC.

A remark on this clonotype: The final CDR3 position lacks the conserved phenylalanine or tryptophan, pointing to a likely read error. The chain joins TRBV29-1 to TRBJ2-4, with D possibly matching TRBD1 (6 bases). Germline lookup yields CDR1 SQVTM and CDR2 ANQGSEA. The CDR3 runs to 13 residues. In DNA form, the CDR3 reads TGCAACGTTTTCAAACCAGGGGTAGACATTCAGTACCTC. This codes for CNVFKPGVDIQYL.

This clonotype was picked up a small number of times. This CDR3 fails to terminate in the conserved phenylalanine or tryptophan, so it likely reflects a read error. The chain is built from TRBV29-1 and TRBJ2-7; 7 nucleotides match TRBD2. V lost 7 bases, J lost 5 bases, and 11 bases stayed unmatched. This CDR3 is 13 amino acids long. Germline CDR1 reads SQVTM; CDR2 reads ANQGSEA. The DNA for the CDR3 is TGCAGCGCCACTGGACTAGTCTTCGACGAGCAGTACATC. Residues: CSATGLVFDEQYI.

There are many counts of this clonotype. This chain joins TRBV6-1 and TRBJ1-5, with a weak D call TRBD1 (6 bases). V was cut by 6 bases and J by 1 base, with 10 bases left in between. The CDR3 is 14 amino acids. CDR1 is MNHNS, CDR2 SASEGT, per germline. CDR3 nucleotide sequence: TGTGCCAGCAGGGGAAGGGGGAGCAATCAGCCCCAGCATTTT. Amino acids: CASRGRGSNQPQHF.

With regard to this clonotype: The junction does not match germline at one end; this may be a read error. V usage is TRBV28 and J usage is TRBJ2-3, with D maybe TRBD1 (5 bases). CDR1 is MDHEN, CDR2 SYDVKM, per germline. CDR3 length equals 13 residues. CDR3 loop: CAGARWSTYTQYF. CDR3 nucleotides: TGTGCCGGGGCTCGGTGGAGCACATATACGCAGTATTTT.

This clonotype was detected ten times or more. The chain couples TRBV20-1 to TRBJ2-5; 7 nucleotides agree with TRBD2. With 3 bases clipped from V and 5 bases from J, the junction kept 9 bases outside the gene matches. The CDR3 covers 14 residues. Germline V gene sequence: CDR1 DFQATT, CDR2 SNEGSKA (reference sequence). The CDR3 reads CSARPGAGPETQYF. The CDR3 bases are TGCAGTGCTAGGCCGGGAGCGGGACCGGAGACCCAGTACTTC.

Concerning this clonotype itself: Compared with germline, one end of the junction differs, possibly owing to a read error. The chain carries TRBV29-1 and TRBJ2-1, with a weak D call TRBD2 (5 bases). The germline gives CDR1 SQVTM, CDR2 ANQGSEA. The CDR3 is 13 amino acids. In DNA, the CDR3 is TGTAGCGCCAAGAAGCGTGAGGGAGATGAGCAGTTCTTC. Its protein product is CSAKKREGDEQFF.

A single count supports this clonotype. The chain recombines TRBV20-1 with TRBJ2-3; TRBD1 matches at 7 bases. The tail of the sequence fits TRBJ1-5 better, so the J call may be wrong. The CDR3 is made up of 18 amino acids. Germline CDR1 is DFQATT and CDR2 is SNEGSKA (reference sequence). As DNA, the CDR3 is TGCAGTGCTAGAGTTCTGGGACTAGCAGGGGGTAGCACAGATACGCAGCATTTT. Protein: CSARVLGLAGGSTDTQHF.

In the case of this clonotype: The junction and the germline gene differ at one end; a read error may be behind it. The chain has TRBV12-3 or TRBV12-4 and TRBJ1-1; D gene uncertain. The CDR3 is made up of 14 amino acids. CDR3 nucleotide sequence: TGTGCCAACAGTTCCACAGTGGGGTGGACTGAAGCTTTCTTT. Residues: CANSSTVGWTEAFF.

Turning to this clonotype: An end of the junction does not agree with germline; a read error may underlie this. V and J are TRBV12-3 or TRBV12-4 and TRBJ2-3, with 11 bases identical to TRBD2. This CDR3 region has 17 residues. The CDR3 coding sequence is TGTACCAGCAGACCTACGACTAGCGGGATGAGAGCAGATACGCAGTATTTT. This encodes CTSRPTTSGMRADTQYF.

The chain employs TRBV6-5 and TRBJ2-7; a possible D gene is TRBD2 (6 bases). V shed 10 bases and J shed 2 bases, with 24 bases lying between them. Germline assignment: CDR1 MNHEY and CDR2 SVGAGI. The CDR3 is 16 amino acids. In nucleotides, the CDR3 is TGTGCCAACACCAAAAACCCCGGGACGGGGGCCTACGAGCAGTACTTC. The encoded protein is CANTKNPGTGAYEQYF.

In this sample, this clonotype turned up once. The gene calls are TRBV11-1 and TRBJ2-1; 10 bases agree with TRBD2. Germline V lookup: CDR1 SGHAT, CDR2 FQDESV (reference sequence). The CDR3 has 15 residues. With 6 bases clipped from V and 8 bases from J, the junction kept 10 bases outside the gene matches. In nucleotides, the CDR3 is TGTGCCAGCAGGTTCGGAGCAGCGGGAGGGGATGAGCAGTTCTTC. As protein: CASRFGAAGGDEQFF.

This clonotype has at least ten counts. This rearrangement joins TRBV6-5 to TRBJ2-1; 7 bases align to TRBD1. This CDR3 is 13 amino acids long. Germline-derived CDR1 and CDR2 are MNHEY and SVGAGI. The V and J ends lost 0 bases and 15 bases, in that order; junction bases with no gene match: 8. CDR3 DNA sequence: TGTGCCAGCAGTTACTCGAAGGGGGCCCGCCCGTTCTTC. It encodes CASSYSKGARPFF.

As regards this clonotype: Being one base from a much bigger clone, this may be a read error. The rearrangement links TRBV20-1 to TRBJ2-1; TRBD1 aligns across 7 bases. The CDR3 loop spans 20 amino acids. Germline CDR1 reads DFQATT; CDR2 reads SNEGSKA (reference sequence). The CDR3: CSARDRLGGEGATTYNKQFF. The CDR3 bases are TGCAGTGCTAGAGATCGCCTAGGGGGCGAAGGGGCCACGACCTACAATAAGCAGTTCTTC.